This TCR beta chain emerged from a study of cytomegalovirus exposure and HLA in healthy donors. Of note for this clone: Its antigen is not identified.

V was shortened by 3 bases and J by 0 bases, with 13 bases between the two germline ends. The CDR3 runs 15 residues. Germline assignment: CDR1 SGHDT and CDR2 YYEEEE. Primers for the PCR totalled 60 Vbeta and 13 Jbeta. Per the authors' pipeline: In a later analysis, the count reached some 75 million unique TCR beta chains, with about 12 million shared. Assay used: immunoSEQ multiplex PCR; TCRdb lists only in-frame clones, some missing. V and J calls and clone size are copied from that table; D and trimming were computed from the DNA. The table lists about 120,000 clones, less than 80% of them singletons. Study results and limitations: Later work found that TCR association rates differed between HLA loci; DRB1 had the most and HLA-C the fewest.

The clonotype comes from a woman aged 45-65 years in good health and CMV-seropositive. V and J are TRBV5-6 and TRBJ2-7; TRBD2 is a possible D gene (6 bases). Specimen: PBMCs. The CDR3 spells CASSWGEAPSYEQYF. The CDR3, as DNA: TGTGCCAGCAGCTGGGGGGAAGCCCCCTCCTACGAGCAGTACTTC. The complete variable domain, with remaining parts taken from reference TRBV5-6 and TRBJ2-7, reads DAGVTQSPTHLIKTRGQQVTLRCSPKSGHDTVSWYQQALGQGPQFIFQYYEEEERQRGNFPDRFSGHQFPNYSSELNVNALLLGDSALYLCASSWGEAPSYEQYFGPGTRLTVT.